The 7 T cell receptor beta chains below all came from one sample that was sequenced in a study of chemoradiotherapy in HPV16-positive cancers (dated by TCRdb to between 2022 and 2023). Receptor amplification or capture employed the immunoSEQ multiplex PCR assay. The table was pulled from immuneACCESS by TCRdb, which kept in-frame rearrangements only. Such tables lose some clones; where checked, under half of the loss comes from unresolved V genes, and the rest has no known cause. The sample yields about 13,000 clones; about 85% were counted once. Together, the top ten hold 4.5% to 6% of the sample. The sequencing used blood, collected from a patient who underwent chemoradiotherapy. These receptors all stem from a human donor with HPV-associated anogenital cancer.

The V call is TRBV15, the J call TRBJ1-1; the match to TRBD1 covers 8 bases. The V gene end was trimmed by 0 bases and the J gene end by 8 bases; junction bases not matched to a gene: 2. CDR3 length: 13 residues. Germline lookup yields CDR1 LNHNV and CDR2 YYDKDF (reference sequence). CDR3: CATSRDRGREAFF. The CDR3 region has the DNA TGTGCCACCAGCAGAGACAGGGGGCGCGAAGCTTTCTTT.

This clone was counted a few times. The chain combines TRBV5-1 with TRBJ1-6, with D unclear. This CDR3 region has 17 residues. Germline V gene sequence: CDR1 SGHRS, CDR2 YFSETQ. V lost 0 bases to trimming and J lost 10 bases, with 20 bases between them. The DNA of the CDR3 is TGCGCCAGCAGCTTGGCCGTTACCACGATCGGGAGCTCACCCCTCCACTTT. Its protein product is CASSLAVTTIGSSPLHF.

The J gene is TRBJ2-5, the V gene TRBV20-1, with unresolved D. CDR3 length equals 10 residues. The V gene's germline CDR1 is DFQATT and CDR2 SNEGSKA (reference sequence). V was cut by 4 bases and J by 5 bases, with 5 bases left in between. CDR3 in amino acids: CSANRETQYF. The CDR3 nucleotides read TGCAGTGCTAACCGGGAGACCCAGTACTTC.

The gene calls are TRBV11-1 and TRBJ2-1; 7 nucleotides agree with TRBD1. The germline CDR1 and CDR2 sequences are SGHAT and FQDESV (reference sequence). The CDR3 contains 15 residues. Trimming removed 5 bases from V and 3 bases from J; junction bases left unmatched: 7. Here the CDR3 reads CASSHGTADYNEQFF. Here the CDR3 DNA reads TGTGCCAGCAGCCACGGGACAGCGGACTACAATGAGCAGTTCTTC.

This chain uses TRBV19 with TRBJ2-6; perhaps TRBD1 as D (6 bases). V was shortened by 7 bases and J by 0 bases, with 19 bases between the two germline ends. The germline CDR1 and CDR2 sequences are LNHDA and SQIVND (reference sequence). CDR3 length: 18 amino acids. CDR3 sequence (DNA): TGTGCCAGTAATGCAGGACAGATGAAACTCTCTGGGGCCAACGTCCTGACTTTC. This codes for CASNAGQMKLSGANVLTF.

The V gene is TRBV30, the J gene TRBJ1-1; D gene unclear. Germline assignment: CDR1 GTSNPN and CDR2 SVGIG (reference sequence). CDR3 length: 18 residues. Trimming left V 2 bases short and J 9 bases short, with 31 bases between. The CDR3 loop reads CAWSLREFAHYTPEKAFF. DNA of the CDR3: TGTGCCTGGAGTTTGAGAGAGTTCGCACACTATACCCCTGAAAAAGCTTTCTTT.

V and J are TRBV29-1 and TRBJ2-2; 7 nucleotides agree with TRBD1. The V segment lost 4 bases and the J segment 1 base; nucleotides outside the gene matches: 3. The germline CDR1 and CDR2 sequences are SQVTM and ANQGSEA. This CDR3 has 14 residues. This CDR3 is CSVARDRNTGELFF. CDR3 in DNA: TGCAGCGTTGCCCGGGACAGGAACACCGGGGAGCTGTTTTTT.